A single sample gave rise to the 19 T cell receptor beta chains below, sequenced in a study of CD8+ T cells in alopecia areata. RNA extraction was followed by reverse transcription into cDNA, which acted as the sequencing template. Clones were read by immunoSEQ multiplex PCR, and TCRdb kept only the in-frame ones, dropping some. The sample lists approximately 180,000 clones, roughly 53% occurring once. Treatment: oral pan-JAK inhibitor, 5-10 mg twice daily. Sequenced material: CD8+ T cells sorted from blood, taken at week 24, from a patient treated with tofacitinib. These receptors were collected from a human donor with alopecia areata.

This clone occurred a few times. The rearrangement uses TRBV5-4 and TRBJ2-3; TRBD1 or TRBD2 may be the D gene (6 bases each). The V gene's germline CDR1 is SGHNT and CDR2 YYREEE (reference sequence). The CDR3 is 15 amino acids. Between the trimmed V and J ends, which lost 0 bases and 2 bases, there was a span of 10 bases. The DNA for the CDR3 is TGTGCCAGCAGCTTGGACCGGGGGCTCACAGATACGCAGTATTTT. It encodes CASSLDRGLTDTQYF.

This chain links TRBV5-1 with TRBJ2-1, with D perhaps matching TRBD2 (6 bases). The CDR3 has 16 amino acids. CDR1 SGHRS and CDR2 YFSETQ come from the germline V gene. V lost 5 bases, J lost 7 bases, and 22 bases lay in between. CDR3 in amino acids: CASRQKLAPPVNEQFF. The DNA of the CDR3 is TGCGCCAGCAGACAGAAACTAGCTCCTCCGGTGAATGAGCAGTTCTTC.

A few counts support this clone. This CDR3 is CASSALLGSTDTQYF. The CDR3 nucleotides are TGTGCCAGCAGTGCCCTCCTAGGTTCCACAGATACGCAGTATTTT. The V call is TRBV6-4, the J call TRBJ2-3; D gene uncertain. CDR3 length: 15 residues. Germline V gives CDR1 MRHNA, CDR2 SNTAGT. V gave up 4 bases and J gave up 2 bases, with 13 bases separating them.

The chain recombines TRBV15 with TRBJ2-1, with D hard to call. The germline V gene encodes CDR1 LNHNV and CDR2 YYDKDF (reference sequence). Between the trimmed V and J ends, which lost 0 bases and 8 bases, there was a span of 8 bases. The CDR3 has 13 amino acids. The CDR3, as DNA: TGTGCCACCAGCAGAGATAATTGGGATGAGCAGTTCTTC. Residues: CATSRDNWDEQFF.

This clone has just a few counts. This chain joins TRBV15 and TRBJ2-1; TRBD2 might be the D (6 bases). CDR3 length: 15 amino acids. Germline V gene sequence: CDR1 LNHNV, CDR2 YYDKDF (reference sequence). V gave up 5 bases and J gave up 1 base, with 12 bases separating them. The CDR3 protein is CATSGASESYNEQFF. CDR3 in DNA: TGTGCCACCAGCGGAGCTAGCGAATCCTACAATGAGCAGTTCTTC.

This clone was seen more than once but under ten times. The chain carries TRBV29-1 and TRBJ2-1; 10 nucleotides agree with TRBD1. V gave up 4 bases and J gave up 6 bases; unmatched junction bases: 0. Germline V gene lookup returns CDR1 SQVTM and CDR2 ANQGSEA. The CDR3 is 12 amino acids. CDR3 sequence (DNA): TGCAGCGTTGGGACAGGGGGCAATGAGCAGTTCTTC. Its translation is CSVGTGGNEQFF.

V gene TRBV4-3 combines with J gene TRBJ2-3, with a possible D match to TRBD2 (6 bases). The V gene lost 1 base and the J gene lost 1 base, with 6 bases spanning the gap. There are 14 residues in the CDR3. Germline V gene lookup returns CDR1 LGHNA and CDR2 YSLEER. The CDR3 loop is CASSQGLGTDTQYF. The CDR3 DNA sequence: TGCGCCAGCAGCCAAGGACTAGGCACAGATACGCAGTATTTT.

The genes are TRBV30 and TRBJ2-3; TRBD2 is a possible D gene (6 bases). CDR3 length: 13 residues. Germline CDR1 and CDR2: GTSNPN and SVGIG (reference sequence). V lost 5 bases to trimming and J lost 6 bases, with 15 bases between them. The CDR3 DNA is TGTGCCTGGGGGGGGTCCCCCCTCGATACGCAGTATTTT. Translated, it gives CAWGGSPLDTQYF.

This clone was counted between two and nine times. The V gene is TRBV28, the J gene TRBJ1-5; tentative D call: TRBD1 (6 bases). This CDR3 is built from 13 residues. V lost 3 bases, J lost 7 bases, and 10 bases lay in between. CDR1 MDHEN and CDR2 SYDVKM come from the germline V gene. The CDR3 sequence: CASSLWGRQPQHF. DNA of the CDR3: TGTGCCAGCAGTTTGTGGGGGCGGCAGCCCCAGCATTTT.

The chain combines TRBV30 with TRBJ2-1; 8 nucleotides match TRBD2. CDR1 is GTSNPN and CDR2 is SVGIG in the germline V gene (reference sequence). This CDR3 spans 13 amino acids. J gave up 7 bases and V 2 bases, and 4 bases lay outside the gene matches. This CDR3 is CAWSWVAGNEQFF. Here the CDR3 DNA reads TGTGCCTGGAGTTGGGTAGCGGGGAATGAGCAGTTCTTC.

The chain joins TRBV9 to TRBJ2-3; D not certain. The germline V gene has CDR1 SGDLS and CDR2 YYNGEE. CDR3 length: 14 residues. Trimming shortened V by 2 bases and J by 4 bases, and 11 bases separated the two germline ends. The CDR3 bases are TGTGCCAGCAGCGTGTTTGGTTCCGCAGATACGCAGTATTTT. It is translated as CASSVFGSADTQYF. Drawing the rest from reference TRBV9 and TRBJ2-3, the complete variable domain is DSGVTQTPKHLITATGQRVTLRCSPRSGDLSVYWYQQSLDQGLQFLIQYYNGEERAKGNILERFSAQQFPDLHSELNLSSLELGDSALYFCASSVFGSADTQYFGPGTRLTVL.

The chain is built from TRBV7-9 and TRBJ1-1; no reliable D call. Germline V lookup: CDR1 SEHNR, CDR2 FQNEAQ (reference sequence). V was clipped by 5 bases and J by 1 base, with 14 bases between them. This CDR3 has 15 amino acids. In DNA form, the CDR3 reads TGTGCCAGCAGCCCAATCCAGGCTTGGAACACTGAAGCTTTCTTT. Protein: CASSPIQAWNTEAFF.

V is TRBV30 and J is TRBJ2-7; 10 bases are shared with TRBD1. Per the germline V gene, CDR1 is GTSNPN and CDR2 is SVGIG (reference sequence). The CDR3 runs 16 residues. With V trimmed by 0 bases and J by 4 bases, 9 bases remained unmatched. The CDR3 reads CAWSVLEGDRGYEQYF. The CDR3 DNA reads TGTGCCTGGAGTGTACTAGAGGGGGACAGGGGATACGAGCAGTACTTC. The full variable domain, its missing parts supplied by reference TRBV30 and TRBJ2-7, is SQTIHQWPATLVQPVGSPLSLECTVEGTSNPNLYWYRQAAGRGLQLLFYSVGIGQISSEVPQNLSASRPQDRQFILSSKKLLLSDSGFYLCAWSVLEGDRGYEQYFGPGTRLTVT.

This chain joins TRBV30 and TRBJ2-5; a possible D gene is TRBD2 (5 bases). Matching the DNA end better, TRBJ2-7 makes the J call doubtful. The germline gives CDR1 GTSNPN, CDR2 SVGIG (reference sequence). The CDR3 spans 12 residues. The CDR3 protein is CAWSVVRGEQYF. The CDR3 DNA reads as TGTGCCTGGAGTGTGGTACGGGGCGAGCAGTACTTC.

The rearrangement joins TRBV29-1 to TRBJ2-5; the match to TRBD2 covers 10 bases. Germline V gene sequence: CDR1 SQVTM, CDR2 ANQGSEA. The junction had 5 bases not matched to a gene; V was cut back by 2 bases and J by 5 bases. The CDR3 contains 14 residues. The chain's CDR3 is CSVELAGAVETQYF. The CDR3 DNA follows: TGCAGCGTTGAACTAGCGGGGGCTGTCGAGACCCAGTACTTC.

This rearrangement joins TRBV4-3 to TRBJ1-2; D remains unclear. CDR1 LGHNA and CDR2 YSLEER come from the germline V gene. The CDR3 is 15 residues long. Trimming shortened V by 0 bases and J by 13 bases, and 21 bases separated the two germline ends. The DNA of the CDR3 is TGCGCCAGCAGCCAAGATAGGGCCGCCGGGGTCAATCGCACCTTC. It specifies CASSQDRAAGVNRTF.

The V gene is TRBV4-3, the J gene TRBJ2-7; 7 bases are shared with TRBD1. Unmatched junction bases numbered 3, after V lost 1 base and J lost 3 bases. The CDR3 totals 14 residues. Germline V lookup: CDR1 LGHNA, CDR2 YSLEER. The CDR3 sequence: CASSQGQGNYEQYF. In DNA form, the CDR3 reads TGCGCCAGCAGCCAAGGACAGGGTAACTACGAGCAGTACTTC.

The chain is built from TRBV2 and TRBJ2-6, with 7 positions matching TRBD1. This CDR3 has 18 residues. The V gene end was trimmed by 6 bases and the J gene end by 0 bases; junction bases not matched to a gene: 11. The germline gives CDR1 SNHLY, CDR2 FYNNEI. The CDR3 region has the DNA TGTGCCAGCAGAGAGGAACAGGGGTTGAGCTCTGGGGCCAACGTCCTGACTTTC. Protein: CASREEQGLSSGANVLTF.

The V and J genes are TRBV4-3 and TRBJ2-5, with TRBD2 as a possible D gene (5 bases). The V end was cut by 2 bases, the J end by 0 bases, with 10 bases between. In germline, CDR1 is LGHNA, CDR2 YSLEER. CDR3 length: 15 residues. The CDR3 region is CASSQILRDQETQYF. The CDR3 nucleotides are TGCGCCAGCAGCCAAATTCTGAGGGACCAAGAGACCCAGTACTTC.